This TCR beta chain is from a study of tumor-infiltrating lymphocytes in primary liver carcinoma. Study-level background: Tumors measured roughly 4 to 10 cm and were stage T1-T3 N0M0. Roughly 3.5 to 8 million productive TCRbeta reads came from each sample, comparable across tissue types. General study results and limits: Tumor-adjacent and tumor-blood pairs overlapped less than tumor region pairs did.

As for this clonotype: Its antigen is currently unknown.

From about 490 ng of total RNA, TCR beta-specific cDNA was reverse-transcribed using a constant-region primer. TCR beta libraries came from three nested multiplex PCR rounds using slightly modified ARM-PCR. PCR rounds one and two used TRBV1-TRBV30 forward primers with a C-beta reverse primer for roughly 10 cycles each. TCRdb independently ran MiXCR on the multiplex PCR reads; one entry per CDR3 protein. The table records tens of thousands of distinct CDR3 sequences, roughly 73% of them present only once. Between roughly 20 and 33 mg of unsorted bulk tissue served as the source from which RNA and DNA were co-extracted. Patients carried chronic HBV infection without prior treatment. With V trimmed by 2 bases and J by 3 bases, 10 bases remained unmatched. The CDR3 runs to 19 residues.

This receptor was identified in a man aged 35-49 years with primary liver carcinoma and hepatitis B virus infection. Sequencing was done on a sample of liver tumor tissue from sampling region 2. Noted subset: tumor region T2, inferior pole. This rearrangement joins TRBV12-3 or TRBV12-4 to TRBJ2-3, with 14 bases fitting TRBD2. The CDR3 DNA reads as TGTGCCAGCAGTTTACTCAGGTTCGGGACTAGCGGGAGAACAGATACGCAGTATTTT. Amino acids: CASSLLRFGTSGRTDTQYF.